Listed here is a single TCR beta chain. Its antigen is currently unknown. The data are from a study of Ad26.COV2.S vaccination and SARS-CoV-2 variants. Notes on the study in general: Greater spike-specific TCR breadth was seen in vaccine recipients than in placebo recipients.

The treatment was: about 20 received Ad26.COV2.S at low or high dose, single or two shots; about 5 received placebo; per-sample allocation not given. The samples date from day 63 after the first vaccine or placebo injection. Built on an Ad26 vector, the vaccine expressed Wuhan-strain SARS-CoV-2 spike. Germline CDR1 and CDR2: WNHNN and SYGVQD (reference sequence). There are 13 residues in the CDR3. V lost 6 bases to trimming and J lost 5 bases; unmatched junction nucleotides: 7. Method: immunoSEQ multiplex PCR; TCRdb's copy keeps in-frame clones and lacks some. The sample has hundreds of thousands of clones; around 90% are singletons.

The rearrangement uses TRBV10-1 and TRBJ2-7; 7 positions agree with TRBD2. The receptor was derived from a person aged 18-65 years who received the Ad26.COV2.S COVID-19 vaccine or a placebo. The specimen comprised peripheral blood, sampled in a trial of Ad26.COV2.S vaccine versus placebo. This CDR3 reads CASSDLTSHEQYF. DNA for the CDR3: TGCGCCAGCAGCGATTTGACTAGCCACGAGCAGTACTTC.